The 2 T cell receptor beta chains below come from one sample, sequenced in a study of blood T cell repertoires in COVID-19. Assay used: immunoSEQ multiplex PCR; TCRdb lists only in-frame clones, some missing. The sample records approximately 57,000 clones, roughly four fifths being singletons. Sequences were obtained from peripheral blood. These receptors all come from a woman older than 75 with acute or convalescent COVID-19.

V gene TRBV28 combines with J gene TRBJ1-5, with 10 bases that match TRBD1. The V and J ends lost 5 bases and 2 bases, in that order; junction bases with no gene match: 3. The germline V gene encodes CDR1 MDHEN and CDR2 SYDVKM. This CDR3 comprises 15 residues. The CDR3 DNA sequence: TGTGCCAGCAGTCGAGGGACAGGGGGCAATCAGCCCCAGCATTTT. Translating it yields CASSRGTGGNQPQHF. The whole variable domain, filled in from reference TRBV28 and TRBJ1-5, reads DVKVTQSSRYLVKRTGEKVFLECVQDMDHENMFWYRQDPGLGLRLIYFSYDVKMKEKGDIPEGYSVSREKKERFSLILESASTNQTSMYLCASSRGTGGNQPQHFGDGTRLSIL.

For the CDR3, the DNA is TGTGCCAGCACTTTGGTTAGCTCAGAGACCCAGTACTTC. It is translated as CASTLVSSETQYF. The V and J genes are TRBV2 and TRBJ2-5, with no clear D. This CDR3 region has 13 residues. Per the germline V gene, CDR1 is SNHLY and CDR2 is FYNNEI. V was pared by 7 bases and J by 4 bases, with 13 bases between.